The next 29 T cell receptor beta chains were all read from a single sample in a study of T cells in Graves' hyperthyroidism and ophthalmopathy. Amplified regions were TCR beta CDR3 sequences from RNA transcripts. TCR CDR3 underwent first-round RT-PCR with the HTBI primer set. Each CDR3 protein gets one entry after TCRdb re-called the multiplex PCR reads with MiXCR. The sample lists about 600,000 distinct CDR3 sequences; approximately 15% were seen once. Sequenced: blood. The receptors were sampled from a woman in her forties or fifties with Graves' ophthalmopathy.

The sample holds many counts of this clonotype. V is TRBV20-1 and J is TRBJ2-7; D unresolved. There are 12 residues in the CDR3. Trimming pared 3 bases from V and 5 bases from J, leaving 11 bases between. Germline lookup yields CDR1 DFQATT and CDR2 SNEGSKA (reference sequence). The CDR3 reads CSASTLTHEQYF. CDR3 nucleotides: TGCAGTGCTAGTACGCTGACCCACGAGCAGTACTTC.

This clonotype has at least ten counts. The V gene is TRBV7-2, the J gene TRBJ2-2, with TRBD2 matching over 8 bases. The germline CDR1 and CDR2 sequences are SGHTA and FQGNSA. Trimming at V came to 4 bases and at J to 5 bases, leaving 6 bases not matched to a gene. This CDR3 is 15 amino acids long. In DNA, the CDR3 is TGTGCCAGCAGCTCATATAGCGGGATAACCGGGGAGCTGTTTTTT. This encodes CASSSYSGITGELFF.

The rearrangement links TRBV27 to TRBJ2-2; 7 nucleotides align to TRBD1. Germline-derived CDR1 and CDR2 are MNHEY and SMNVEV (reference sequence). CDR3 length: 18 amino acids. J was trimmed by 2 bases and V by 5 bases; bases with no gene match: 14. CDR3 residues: CASSPPQIGTANTGELFF. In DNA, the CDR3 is TGTGCCAGCAGTCCACCGCAGATCGGGACAGCAAACACCGGGGAGCTGTTTTTT.

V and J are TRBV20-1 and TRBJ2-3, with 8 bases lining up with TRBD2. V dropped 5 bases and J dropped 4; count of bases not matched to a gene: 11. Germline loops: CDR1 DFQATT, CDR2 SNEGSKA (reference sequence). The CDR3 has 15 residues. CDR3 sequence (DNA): TGCAGTGCTGGGTCGATAGCGGGGTCTCCAGATACGCAGTATTTT. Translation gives CSAGSIAGSPDTQYF.

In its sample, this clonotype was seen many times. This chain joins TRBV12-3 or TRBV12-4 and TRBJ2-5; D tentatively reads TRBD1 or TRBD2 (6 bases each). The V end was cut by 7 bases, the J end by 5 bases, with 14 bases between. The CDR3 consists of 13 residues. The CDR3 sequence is CASTLGGHETQYF. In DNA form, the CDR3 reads TGTGCCAGCACCTTGGGGGGACATGAGACCCAGTACTTC.

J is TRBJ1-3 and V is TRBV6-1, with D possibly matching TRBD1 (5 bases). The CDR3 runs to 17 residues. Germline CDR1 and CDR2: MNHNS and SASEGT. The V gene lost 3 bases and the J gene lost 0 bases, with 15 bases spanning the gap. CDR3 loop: CASSDRDNEPSGNTIYF. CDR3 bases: TGTGCCAGCAGTGACAGGGATAATGAACCCTCTGGAAACACCATATATTTT.

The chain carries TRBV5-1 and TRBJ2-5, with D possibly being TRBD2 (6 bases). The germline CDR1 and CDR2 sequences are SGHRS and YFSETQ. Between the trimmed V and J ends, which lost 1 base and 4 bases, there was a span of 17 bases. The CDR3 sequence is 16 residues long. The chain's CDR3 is CASSLSGSADSETQYF. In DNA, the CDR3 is TGCGCCAGCAGCTTGTCCGGGAGCGCGGATTCAGAGACCCAGTACTTC.

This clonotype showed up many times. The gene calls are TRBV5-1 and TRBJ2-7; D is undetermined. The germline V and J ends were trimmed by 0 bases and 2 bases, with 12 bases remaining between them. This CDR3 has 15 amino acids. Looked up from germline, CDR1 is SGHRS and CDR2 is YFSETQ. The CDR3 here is CASSLEWAGAYEQYF. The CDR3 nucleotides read TGCGCCAGCAGCTTGGAGTGGGCAGGAGCCTACGAGCAGTACTTC.

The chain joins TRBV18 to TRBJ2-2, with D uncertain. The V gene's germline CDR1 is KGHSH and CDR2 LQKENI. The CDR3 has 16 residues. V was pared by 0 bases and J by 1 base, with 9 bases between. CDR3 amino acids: CASSPPGKWNTGELFF. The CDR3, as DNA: TGTGCCAGCTCACCACCGGGGAAGTGGAACACCGGGGAGCTGTTTTTT.

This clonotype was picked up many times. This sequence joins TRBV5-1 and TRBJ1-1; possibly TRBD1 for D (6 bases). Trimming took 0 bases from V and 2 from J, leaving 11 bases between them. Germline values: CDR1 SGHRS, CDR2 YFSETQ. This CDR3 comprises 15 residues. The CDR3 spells CASSLDGRGNTEAFF. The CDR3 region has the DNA TGCGCCAGCAGCTTGGACGGCAGGGGTAACACTGAAGCTTTCTTT.

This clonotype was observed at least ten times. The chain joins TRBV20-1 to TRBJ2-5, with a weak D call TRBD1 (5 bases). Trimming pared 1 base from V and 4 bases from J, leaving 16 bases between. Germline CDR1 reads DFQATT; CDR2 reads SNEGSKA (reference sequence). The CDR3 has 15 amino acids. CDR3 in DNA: TGCAGTGCTAGAGGCTCGGTAGGGGATGGAGAGACCCAGTACTTC. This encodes CSARGSVGDGETQYF.

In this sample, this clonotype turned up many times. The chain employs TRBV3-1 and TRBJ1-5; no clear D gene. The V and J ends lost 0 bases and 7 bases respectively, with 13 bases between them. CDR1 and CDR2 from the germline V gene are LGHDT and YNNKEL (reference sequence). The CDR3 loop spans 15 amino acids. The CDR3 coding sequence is TGTGCCAGCAGCCAAGAGCCAGGCAATTTCCAGCCCCAGCATTTT. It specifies CASSQEPGNFQPQHF.

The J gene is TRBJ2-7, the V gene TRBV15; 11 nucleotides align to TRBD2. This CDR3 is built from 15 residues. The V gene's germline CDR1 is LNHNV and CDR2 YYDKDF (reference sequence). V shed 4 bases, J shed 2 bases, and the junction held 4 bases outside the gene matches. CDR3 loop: CATSKQTSGAYEQYF. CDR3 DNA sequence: TGTGCCACCAGCAAACAGACTAGCGGGGCCTACGAGCAGTACTTC.

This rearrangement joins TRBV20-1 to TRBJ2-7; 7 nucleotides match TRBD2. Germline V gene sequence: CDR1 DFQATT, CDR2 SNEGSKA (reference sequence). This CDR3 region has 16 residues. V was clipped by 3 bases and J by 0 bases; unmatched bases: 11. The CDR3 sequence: CSASSPASGLSYEQYF. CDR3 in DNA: TGCAGTGCTAGTTCCCCGGCTAGCGGACTCTCCTACGAGCAGTACTTC.

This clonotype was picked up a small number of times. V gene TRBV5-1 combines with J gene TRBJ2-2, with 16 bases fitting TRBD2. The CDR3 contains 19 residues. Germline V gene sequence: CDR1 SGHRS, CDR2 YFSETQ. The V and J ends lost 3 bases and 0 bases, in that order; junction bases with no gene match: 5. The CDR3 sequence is CASSSGLAGGVSNTGELFF. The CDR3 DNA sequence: TGCGCCAGCAGCTCGGGACTAGCGGGAGGGGTCTCGAACACCGGGGAGCTGTTTTTT.

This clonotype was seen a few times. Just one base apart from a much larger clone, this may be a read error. The chain's CDR3 is CASSLRGPASYNEQFF. CDR3 DNA sequence: TGTGCCAGCAGCTTAAGGGGCCCTGCCTCCTACAATGAGCAGTTCTTC. J is TRBJ2-1 and V is TRBV11-2, with D possibly TRBD1 on 5 matching bases. Germline values: CDR1 SGHAT, CDR2 FQNNGV. V was clipped by 2 bases and J by 0 bases, with 11 bases between them. This CDR3 contains 16 residues. Complete variable domain (other parts from reference TRBV11-2 and TRBJ2-1): EAGVAQSPRYKIIEKRQSVAFWCNPISGHATLYWYQQILGQGPKLLIQFQNNGVVDDSQLPKDRFSAERLKGVDSTLKIQPAKLEDSAVYLCASSLRGPASYNEQFFGPGTRLTVL.

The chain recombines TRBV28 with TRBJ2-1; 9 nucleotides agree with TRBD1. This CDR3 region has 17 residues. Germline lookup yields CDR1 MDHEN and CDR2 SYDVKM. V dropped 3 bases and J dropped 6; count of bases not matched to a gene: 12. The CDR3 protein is CASSLGGTGTGPNEQFF. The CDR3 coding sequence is TGTGCCAGCAGTTTGGGGGGGACCGGGACAGGGCCCAATGAGCAGTTCTTC.

The CDR3 DNA follows: TGCAGTGTACCGGGACAGGGGGCTTTTCGGGAGCAGTTCTTC. Translating gives CSVPGQGAFREQFF. The chain has TRBV29-1 and TRBJ2-1; TRBD1 aligns across 12 bases. CDR1 is SQVTM, CDR2 ANQGSEA, per germline. This CDR3 comprises 14 residues.

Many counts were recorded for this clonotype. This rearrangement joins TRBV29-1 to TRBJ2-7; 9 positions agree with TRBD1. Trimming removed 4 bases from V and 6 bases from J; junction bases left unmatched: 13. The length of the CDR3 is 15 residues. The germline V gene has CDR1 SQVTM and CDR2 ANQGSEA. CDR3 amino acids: CSVARGQGSGSEQYF. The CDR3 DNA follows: TGCAGCGTTGCGAGAGGACAGGGGTCAGGCTCCGAGCAGTACTTC.

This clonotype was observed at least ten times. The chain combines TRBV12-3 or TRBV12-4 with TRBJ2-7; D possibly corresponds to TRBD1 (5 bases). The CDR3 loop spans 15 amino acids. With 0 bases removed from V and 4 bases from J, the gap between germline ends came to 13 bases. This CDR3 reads CASSLAGQEQYEQYF. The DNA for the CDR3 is TGTGCCAGCAGTTTAGCGGGGCAGGAACAATACGAGCAGTACTTC.

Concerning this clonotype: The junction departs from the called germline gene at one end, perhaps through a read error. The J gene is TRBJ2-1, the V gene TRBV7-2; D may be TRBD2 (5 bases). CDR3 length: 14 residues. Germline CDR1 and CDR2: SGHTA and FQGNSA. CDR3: CASSLRYGKTEHFF. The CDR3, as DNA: TGTGCCAGCAGCTTAAGGTACGGGAAGACTGAGCACTTCTTC. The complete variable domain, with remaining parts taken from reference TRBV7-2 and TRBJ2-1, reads GAGVSQSPSNKVTEKGKDVELRCDPISGHTALYWYRQSLGQGLEFLIYFQGNSAPDKSGLPSDRFSAERTGGSVSTLTIQRTQQEDSAVYLCASSLRYGKTEHFFGPGTRLTVL.

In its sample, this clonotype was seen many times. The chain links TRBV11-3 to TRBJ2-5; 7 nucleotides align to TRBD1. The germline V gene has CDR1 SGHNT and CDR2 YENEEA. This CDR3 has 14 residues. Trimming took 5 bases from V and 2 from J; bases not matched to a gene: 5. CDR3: CASSRTGRQETQYF. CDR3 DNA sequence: TGTGCCAGCAGCCGGACAGGCCGACAAGAGACCCAGTACTTC.

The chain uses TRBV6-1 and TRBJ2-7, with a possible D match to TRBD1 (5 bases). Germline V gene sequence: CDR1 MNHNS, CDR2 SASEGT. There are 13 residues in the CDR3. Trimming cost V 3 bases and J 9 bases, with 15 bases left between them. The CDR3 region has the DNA TGTGCCAGCAGTGATTGGTTGGTCCAGGGGCAGTACTTC. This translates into CASSDWLVQGQYF.

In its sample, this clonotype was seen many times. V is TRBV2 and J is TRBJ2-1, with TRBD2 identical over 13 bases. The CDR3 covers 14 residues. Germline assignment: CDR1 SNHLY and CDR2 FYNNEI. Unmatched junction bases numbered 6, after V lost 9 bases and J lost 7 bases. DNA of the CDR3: TGTGCCAGATACGGGACTAGCGGGAAAAATGAGCAGTTCTTC. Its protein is CARYGTSGKNEQFF.

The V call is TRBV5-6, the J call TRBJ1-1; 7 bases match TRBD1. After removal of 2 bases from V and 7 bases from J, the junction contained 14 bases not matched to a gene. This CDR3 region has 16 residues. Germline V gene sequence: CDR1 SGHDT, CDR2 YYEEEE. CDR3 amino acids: CASSFLEGVRTGEAFF. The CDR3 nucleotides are TGTGCCAGCAGCTTCCTAGAGGGCGTGCGGACAGGTGAAGCTTTCTTT.

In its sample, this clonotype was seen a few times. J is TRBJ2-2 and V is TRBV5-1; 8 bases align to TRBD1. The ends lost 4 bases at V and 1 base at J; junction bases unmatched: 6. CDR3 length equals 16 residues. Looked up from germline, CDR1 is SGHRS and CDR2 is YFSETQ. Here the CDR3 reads CASSAGTGGNTGELFF. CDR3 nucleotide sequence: TGCGCCAGCAGCGCCGGGACAGGAGGGAACACCGGGGAGCTGTTTTTT.

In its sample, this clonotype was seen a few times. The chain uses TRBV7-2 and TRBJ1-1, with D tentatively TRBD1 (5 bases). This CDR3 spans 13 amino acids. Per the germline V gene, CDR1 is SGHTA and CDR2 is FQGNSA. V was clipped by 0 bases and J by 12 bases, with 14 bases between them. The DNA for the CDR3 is TGTGCCAGCAGCTTAGCGGGTGACAGATCCTCTTTCTTT. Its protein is CASSLAGDRSSFF.

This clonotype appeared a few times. CDR3 in DNA: TGTGCCAGCAGACCACCGGACACCTCCTGGGGCATTCAGTACTTC. This codes for CASRPPDTSWGIQYF. The V and J genes are TRBV12-3 or TRBV12-4 and TRBJ2-4; D perhaps matches TRBD1 (5 bases). Trimming stripped 6 bases from V and 9 bases from J, with 21 bases between. The CDR3 loop spans 15 amino acids.

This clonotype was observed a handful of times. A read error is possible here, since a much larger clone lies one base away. DNA for the CDR3: TGCAGTGCGCAAGGGGGGCGGGGGTCCTACAGTGAGCAGTTCTTC. Protein sequence: CSAQGGRGSYSEQFF. This chain connects TRBV20-1 to TRBJ2-1; tentative D call: TRBD2 (7 bases). CDR1 is DFQATT and CDR2 is SNEGSKA in the germline V gene (reference sequence). The CDR3 has 15 amino acids.